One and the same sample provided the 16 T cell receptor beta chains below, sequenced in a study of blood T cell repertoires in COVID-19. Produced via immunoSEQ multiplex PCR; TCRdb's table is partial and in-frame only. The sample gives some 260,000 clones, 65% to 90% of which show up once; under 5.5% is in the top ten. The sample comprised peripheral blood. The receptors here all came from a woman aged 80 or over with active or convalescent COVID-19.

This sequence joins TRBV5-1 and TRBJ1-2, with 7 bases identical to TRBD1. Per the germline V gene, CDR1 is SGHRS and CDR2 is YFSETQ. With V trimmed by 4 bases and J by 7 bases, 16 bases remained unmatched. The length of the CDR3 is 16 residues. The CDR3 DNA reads TGCGCCAGCAGCCTCCCCTCTGTGACAGGGTGGGGTGGCTACACCTTC. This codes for CASSLPSVTGWGGYTF. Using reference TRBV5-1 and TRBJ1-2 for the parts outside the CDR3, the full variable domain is KAGVTQTPRYLIKTRGQQVTLSCSPISGHRSVSWYQQTPGQGLQFLFEYFSETQRNKGNFPGRFSGRQFSNSRSEMNVSTLELGDSALYLCASSLPSVTGWGGYTFGSGTRLTVV.

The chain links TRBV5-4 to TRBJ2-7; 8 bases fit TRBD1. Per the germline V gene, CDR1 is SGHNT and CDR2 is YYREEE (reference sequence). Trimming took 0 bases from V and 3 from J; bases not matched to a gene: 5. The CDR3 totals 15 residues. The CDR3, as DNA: TGTGCCAGCAGCTTGGACGACAGGGGTGGCTACGAGCAGTACTTC. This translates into CASSLDDRGGYEQYF. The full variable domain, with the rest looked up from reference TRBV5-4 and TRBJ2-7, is ETGVTQSPTHLIKTRGQQVTLRCSSQSGHNTVSWYQQALGQGPQFIFQYYREEENGRGNFPPRFSGLQFPNYSSELNVNALELDDSALYLCASSLDDRGGYEQYFGPGTRLTVT.

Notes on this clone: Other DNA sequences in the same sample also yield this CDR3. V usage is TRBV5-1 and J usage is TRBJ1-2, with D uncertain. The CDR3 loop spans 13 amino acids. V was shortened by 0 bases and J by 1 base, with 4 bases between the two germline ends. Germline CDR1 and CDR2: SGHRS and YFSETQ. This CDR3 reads CASSLAGNYGYTF. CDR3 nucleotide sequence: TGCGCCAGCAGCTTGGCGGGTAACTATGGCTACACCTTC.

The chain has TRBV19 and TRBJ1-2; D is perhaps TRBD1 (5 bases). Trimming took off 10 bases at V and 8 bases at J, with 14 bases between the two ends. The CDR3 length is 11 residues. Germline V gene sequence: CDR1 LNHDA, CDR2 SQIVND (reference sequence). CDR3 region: CATRFGGGYTF. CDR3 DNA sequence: TGTGCCACCCGATTCGGGGGAGGCTACACCTTC.

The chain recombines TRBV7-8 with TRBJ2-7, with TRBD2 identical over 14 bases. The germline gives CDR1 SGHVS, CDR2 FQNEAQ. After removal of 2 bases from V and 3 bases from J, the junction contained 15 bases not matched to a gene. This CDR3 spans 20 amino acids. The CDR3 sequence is CASSLMGLGLAGAENYEQYF. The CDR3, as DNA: TGTGCCAGCAGCTTAATGGGTCTGGGACTAGCGGGGGCCGAAAACTACGAGCAGTACTTC. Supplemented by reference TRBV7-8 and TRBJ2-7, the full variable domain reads GAGVSQSPRYKVAKRGQDVALRCDPISGHVSLFWYQQALGQGPEFLTYFQNEAQLDKSGLPSDRFFAERPEGSVSTLKIQRTQQEDSAVYLCASSLMGLGLAGAENYEQYFGPGTRLTVT.

The CDR3 DNA reads TGTGCCAGCAGTCGTACCGGGACAGGGGATGAAAAACTGTTTTTT. This translates into CASSRTGTGDEKLFF. The chain carries TRBV5-5 and TRBJ1-4; 10 bases agree with TRBD1. There are 15 residues in the CDR3. Germline CDR1 is SGHKS and CDR2 is YYEKEE (reference sequence). V lost 5 bases and J lost 6; bases outside the gene matches: 7.

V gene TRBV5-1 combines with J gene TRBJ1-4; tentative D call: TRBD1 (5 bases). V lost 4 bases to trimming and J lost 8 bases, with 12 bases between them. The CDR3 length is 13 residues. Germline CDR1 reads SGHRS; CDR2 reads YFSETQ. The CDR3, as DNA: TGCGCCAGCAGCAAGGGGCTAGGGGAAAAACTGTTTTTT. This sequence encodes CASSKGLGEKLFF.

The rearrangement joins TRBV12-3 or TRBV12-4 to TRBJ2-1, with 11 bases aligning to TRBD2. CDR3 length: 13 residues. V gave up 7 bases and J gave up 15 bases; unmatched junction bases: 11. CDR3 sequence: CASTQATSGIAFF. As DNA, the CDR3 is TGTGCCAGCACCCAAGCGACTAGCGGGATAGCGTTCTTC.

The CDR3 DNA is TGTGCCAGTAGTCGACTAGCGGGAGCACATGAGCAGTTCTTC. Amino acid sequence: CASSRLAGAHEQFF. This sequence joins TRBV19 and TRBJ2-1, with 12 bases identical to TRBD2. Germline V gives CDR1 LNHDA, CDR2 SQIVND (reference sequence). The CDR3 contains 14 residues. The V segment lost 5 bases and the J segment 8 bases; nucleotides outside the gene matches: 4.

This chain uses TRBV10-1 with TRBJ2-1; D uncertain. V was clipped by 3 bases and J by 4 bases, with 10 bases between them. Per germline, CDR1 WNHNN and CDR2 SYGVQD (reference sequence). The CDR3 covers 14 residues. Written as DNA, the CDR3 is TGCGCCAGCAGTGATGGCAGTCCGTACAATGAGCAGTTCTTC. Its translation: CASSDGSPYNEQFF.

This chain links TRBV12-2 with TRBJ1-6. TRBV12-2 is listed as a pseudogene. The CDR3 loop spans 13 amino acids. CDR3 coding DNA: TGTGCAAGTCGCTATGAAGGGAGTTCACCCCTCCACTTT. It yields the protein CASRYEGSSPLHF.

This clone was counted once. This chain's CDR3 is CASSLEGGSSTDTQYF. In DNA, the CDR3 is TGCGCCAGCAGCTTAGAGGGGGGGTCGAGCACAGATACGCAGTATTTT. The V gene is TRBV5-1, the J gene TRBJ2-3; D is possibly TRBD2 (7 bases). The CDR3 runs to 16 residues. Trimming took 2 bases from V and 0 from J, leaving 13 bases between them. Germline lookup yields CDR1 SGHRS and CDR2 YFSETQ.

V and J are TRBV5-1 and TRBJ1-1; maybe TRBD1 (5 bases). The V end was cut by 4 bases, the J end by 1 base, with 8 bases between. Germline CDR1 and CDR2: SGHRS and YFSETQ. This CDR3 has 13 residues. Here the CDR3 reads CASSGQGNTEAFF. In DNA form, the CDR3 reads TGCGCCAGCAGCGGACAAGGGAACACTGAAGCTTTCTTT.

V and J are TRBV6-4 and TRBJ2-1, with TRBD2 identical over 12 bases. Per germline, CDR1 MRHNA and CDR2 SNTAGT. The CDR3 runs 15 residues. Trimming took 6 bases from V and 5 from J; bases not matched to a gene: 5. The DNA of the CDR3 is TGTGCCAGCAGCCTAGCGGGAGGGCTCCACAATGAGCAGTTCTTC. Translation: CASSLAGGLHNEQFF.

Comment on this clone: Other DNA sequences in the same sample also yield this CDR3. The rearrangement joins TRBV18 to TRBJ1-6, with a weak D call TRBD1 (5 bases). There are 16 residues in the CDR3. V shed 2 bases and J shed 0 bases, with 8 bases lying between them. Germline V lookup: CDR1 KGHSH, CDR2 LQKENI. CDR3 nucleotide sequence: TGTGCCAGCTCACCAGACAGAAGCTCCTATAATTCACCCCTCCACTTT. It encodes CASSPDRSSYNSPLHF. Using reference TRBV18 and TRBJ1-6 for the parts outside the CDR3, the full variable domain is NAGVMQNPRHLVRRRGQEARLRCSPMKGHSHVYWYRQLPEEGLKFMVYLQKENIIDESGMPKERFSAEFPKEGPSILRIQQVVRGDSAAYFCASSPDRSSYNSPLHFGNGTRLTVT.

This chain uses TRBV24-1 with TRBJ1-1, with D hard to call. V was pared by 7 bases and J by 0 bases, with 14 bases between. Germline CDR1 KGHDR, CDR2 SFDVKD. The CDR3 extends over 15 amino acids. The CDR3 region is CATSSSGSLNTEAFF. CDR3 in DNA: TGTGCCACCAGCTCATCGGGTAGCTTGAACACTGAAGCTTTCTTT.